These 18 T cell receptor beta chains originate from one sample sequenced in a study of cytomegalovirus exposure and HLA in healthy donors. Amplification used 60 Vbeta primers and 13 Jbeta primers. Using immunoSEQ multiplex PCR, the repertoire was profiled, and TCRdb retains in-frame clones only, with some absent. The repertoire table contains around 120,000 clones. The sample comprised PBMCs. These receptors all come from a young man in good health and CMV-seronegative.

The J gene is TRBJ1-1, the V gene TRBV28; D uncertain. Per germline, CDR1 MDHEN and CDR2 SYDVKM. The CDR3 loop spans 18 amino acids. Trimming removed 5 bases from V and 3 bases from J, with 25 bases in between. This CDR3 is CASSQFIRRRDGDTEAFF. Written as DNA, the CDR3 is TGTGCCAGCAGTCAGTTTATTCGGAGACGGGATGGAGACACTGAAGCTTTCTTT.

The genes are TRBV5-1 and TRBJ2-1; TRBD2 agrees at 9 bases. Germline-derived CDR1 and CDR2 are SGHRS and YFSETQ. CDR3 length: 14 residues. Unmatched junction bases numbered 7, after V lost 4 bases and J lost 8 bases. CDR3 sequence reads: CASSLAGGLDEQFF. The CDR3 nucleotides are TGCGCCAGCAGCCTCGCGGGGGGGCTCGATGAGCAGTTCTTC.

The DNA for the CDR3 is TGTGCCAGCTCACCACCGACAGGGACTGTGGAGACCCAGTACTTC. This sequence encodes CASSPPTGTVETQYF. The chain joins TRBV18 to TRBJ2-5, with D perhaps matching TRBD1 (7 bases). The CDR3 spans 15 residues. V lost 0 bases to trimming and J lost 5 bases, with 13 bases between them. Germline values: CDR1 KGHSH, CDR2 LQKENI.

The V gene is TRBV6-5, the J gene TRBJ2-7; 7 bases are a match to TRBD2. Germline values: CDR1 MNHEY, CDR2 SVGAGI. Germline trimming cut 5 bases from V and 8 bases from J; bases unmatched to any gene: 15. The CDR3 is made up of 15 amino acids. The CDR3 DNA follows: TGTGCCAGCAGTCTTGGCTCTGCGGGAGAAAAAAAGCAGTACTTC. It specifies CASSLGSAGEKKQYF.

V and J are TRBV27 and TRBJ2-1; the D gene is possibly TRBD2 (5 bases). The V end was cut by 5 bases, the J end by 4 bases, with 15 bases between. The CDR3 is made up of 15 amino acids. The V gene's germline CDR1 is MNHEY and CDR2 SMNVEV (reference sequence). The CDR3 region has the DNA TGTGCCAGCAGTCCCGAATCGCAGCGGTACAATGAGCAGTTCTTC. It codes for CASSPESQRYNEQFF.

The CDR3 DNA reads TGTGCCAGCAGTGCCCAGGGGGCGGCTGGGGAAAAACTGTTTTTT. Translated, it gives CASSAQGAAGEKLFF. The chain is built from TRBV2 and TRBJ1-4; TRBD1 aligns across 8 bases. The CDR3 contains 15 residues. With V trimmed by 4 bases and J by 8 bases, 9 bases remained unmatched. Per the germline V gene, CDR1 is SNHLY and CDR2 is FYNNEI.

The chain is built from TRBV12-5 and TRBJ2-7; 9 bases map to TRBD2. CDR3 length equals 15 residues. Germline values: CDR1 LGHNT, CDR2 FRNRAP. V shed 7 bases, J shed 3 bases, and the junction held 10 bases outside the gene matches. CDR3 in amino acids: CASASTSGRFYEQYF. DNA of the CDR3: TGTGCTAGTGCCTCGACTAGCGGAAGATTCTACGAGCAGTACTTC.

The chain carries TRBV11-3 and TRBJ2-2; 10 nucleotides agree with TRBD1. CDR1 and CDR2 (germline): SGHNT, YENEEA. The V gene end was trimmed by 5 bases and the J gene end by 2 bases; junction bases not matched to a gene: 5. This CDR3 is built from 16 residues. The DNA for the CDR3 is TGTGCCAGCAGCGTGACAGGGGGCTATAACACCGGGGAGCTGTTTTTT. Translating gives CASSVTGGYNTGELFF.

The V call is TRBV2, the J call TRBJ1-1; TRBD1 is a possible D gene (6 bases). Between the trimmed V and J ends, which lost 6 bases and 0 bases, there was a span of 11 bases. The CDR3 spans 14 residues. The V gene's germline CDR1 is SNHLY and CDR2 FYNNEI. This CDR3 reads CASSPDRMNTEAFF. CDR3 DNA: TGTGCCAGCAGCCCGGACAGAATGAACACTGAAGCTTTCTTT.

This sequence joins TRBV15 and TRBJ2-6; D is possibly TRBD2 (5 bases). With 0 bases removed from V and 4 bases from J, the gap between germline ends came to 13 bases. The CDR3 is 17 amino acids. The germline gives CDR1 LNHNV, CDR2 YYDKDF (reference sequence). As DNA, the CDR3 is TGTGCCACCAGCAGAGATATTTGGGGAGCGGGGGCCAACGTCCTGACTTTC. It translates to CATSRDIWGAGANVLTF. Filled out from reference TRBV15 and TRBJ2-6, the complete variable domain reads DAMVIQNPRYQVTQFGKPVTLSCSQTLNHNVMYWYQQKSSQAPKLLFHYYDKDFNNEADTPDNFQSRRPNTSFCFLDIRSPGLGDTAMYLCATSRDIWGAGANVLTFGAGSRLTVL.

As DNA, the CDR3 is TGTGCCAGCAGCGTAGTGGGGGGAGTGGACAATGAGCAGTTCTTC. This gives the protein CASSVVGGVDNEQFF. This chain joins TRBV9 and TRBJ2-1; D is possibly TRBD2 (6 bases). Deletions cut 0 bases from V and 5 bases from J, with 12 bases between. The CDR3 covers 15 residues. CDR1 and CDR2 (germline): SGDLS, YYNGEE. The full variable domain, rest sourced from reference TRBV9 and TRBJ2-1, is DSGVTQTPKHLITATGQRVTLRCSPRSGDLSVYWYQQSLDQGLQFLIQYYNGEERAKGNILERFSAQQFPDLHSELNLSSLELGDSALYFCASSVVGGVDNEQFFGPGTRLTVL.

The chain combines TRBV5-1 with TRBJ1-1; D is uncertain. This CDR3 is built from 13 residues. Germline loops: CDR1 SGHRS, CDR2 YFSETQ. V dropped 2 bases and J dropped 8 bases, with 13 bases sitting between them. The CDR3 spells CASSLPAEREAFF. The CDR3 DNA reads TGCGCCAGCAGCTTACCGGCGGAGCGAGAAGCTTTCTTT.

With regard to this clone: A read error may produce the germline difference seen at one junction end. The chain recombines TRBV7-9 with TRBJ1-2; unclear D gene. The CDR3 spans 12 residues. The germline V gene encodes CDR1 SEHNR and CDR2 FQNEAQ (reference sequence). This chain's CDR3 is CASSLGAGNPLF. The CDR3 bases are TGTGCCAGCAGCTTAGGAGCGGGGAACCCCCTCTTC.

The chain links TRBV29-1 to TRBJ1-1; D ambiguous. The germline V gene encodes CDR1 SQVTM and CDR2 ANQGSEA. The CDR3 is 12 residues long. Trimming took off 7 bases at V and 2 bases at J, with 11 bases between the two ends. CDR3 nucleotides: TGCAGCGCCGCCTCAAGCAACACTGAAGCTTTCTTT. It codes for CSAASSNTEAFF. The full variable domain, completed using reference TRBV29-1 and TRBJ1-1, is SAVISQKPSRDICQRGTSLTIQCQVDSQVTMMFWYRQQPGQSLTLIATANQGSEATYESGFVIDKFPISRPNLTFSTLTVSNMSPEDSSIYLCSAASSNTEAFFGQGTRLTVV.

V and J are TRBV7-2 and TRBJ1-5; a possible D gene is TRBD1 (5 bases). V gave up 5 bases and J gave up 5 bases, with 10 bases separating them. The CDR3 runs 13 residues. Germline lookup yields CDR1 SGHTA and CDR2 FQGNSA. CDR3 sequence reads: CASSPQGHQPQHF. The CDR3 nucleotides read TGTGCCAGCAGCCCTCAGGGTCATCAGCCCCAGCATTTT.

The rearrangement uses TRBV11-2 and TRBJ1-6, with TRBD1 as a possible D gene (6 bases). Germline V gives CDR1 SGHAT, CDR2 FQNNGV. The CDR3 loop spans 16 amino acids. The V end lost 5 bases, the J end lost 5 bases, and 16 bases lay between the germline ends. The CDR3 is CASSHFPGHNNSPLHF. The CDR3 region has the DNA TGTGCCAGCAGCCATTTTCCGGGACACAATAATTCACCCCTCCACTTT. The variable domain in full, with the rest retrieved from reference TRBV11-2 and TRBJ1-6, is EAGVAQSPRYKIIEKRQSVAFWCNPISGHATLYWYQQILGQGPKLLIQFQNNGVVDDSQLPKDRFSAERLKGVDSTLKIQPAKLEDSAVYLCASSHFPGHNNSPLHFGNGTRLTVT.

The chain combines TRBV28 with TRBJ1-1; 7 bases are shared with TRBD1. The CDR3 spans 15 residues. V was pared by 4 bases and J by 1 base, with 6 bases of the junction left unmatched. Germline assignment: CDR1 MDHEN and CDR2 SYDVKM. CDR3 DNA sequence: TGTGCCAGCAGTTCGTCGGGACAGTCGAACACTGAAGCTTTCTTT. Amino acid sequence: CASSSSGQSNTEAFF.

This rearrangement joins TRBV11-3 to TRBJ2-7; D unclear. Germline values: CDR1 SGHNT, CDR2 YENEEA. Trimming took 4 bases from V and 11 from J, leaving 3 bases between them. This CDR3 has 8 residues. The CDR3 coding sequence is TGTGCCAGCAGCTCGGAGTACTTC. It is translated as CASSSEYF.